The 27 T cell receptor beta chains given below trace back to one sample, sequenced in a study of blood T cell repertoires in COVID-19. Profiled with immunoSEQ multiplex PCR; TCRdb holds only in-frame clones, not every one. The sample yields more than 80,000 clones, around three quarters seen once. The sequenced material came from peripheral blood. These receptors were obtained from a woman aged 55 to 70 in a cohort sampled during active or convalescent COVID-19.

The chain has TRBV4-2 and TRBJ2-7, with 8 bases that match TRBD1. V shed 4 bases, J shed 0 bases, and the junction held 2 bases outside the gene matches. The CDR3 consists of 14 residues. The germline CDR1 and CDR2 sequences are LGHNA and YNFKEQ. The CDR3 DNA sequence: TGTGCCAGCAGCCGGGACAGGAGCTCCTACGAGCAGTACTTC. Translated: CASSRDRSSYEQYF.

The table lists this clone with a count of one. V usage is TRBV18 and J usage is TRBJ2-1; TRBD1 might be the D (5 bases). V lost 3 bases, J lost 6 bases, and 9 bases lay in between. The germline CDR1 and CDR2 sequences are KGHSH and LQKENI. CDR3 size: 13 residues. The CDR3 loop reads CASSPTALNEQFF. The CDR3 DNA reads TGTGCCAGCTCACCGACAGCTCTCAATGAGCAGTTCTTC.

J is TRBJ2-1 and V is TRBV5-4, with 8 bases fitting TRBD2. CDR3 length equals 18 residues. Unmatched junction bases numbered 10, after V lost 1 base and J lost 1 base. Germline values: CDR1 SGHNT, CDR2 YYREEE (reference sequence). The CDR3 here is CASSLLRIAGPSYNEQFF. DNA of the CDR3: TGTGCCAGCAGCTTGCTTAGGATAGCGGGGCCGTCCTACAATGAGCAGTTCTTC.

The chain has TRBV19 and TRBJ2-1; D is perhaps TRBD1 (6 bases). This CDR3 spans 15 amino acids. Between the trimmed V and J ends, which lost 7 bases and 1 base, there was a span of 14 bases. The V gene's germline CDR1 is LNHDA and CDR2 SQIVND (reference sequence). The CDR3 DNA sequence: TGTGCCAGTAAGCCCTCTAGGGGGTCCTACAATGAGCAGTTCTTC. Its translation is CASKPSRGSYNEQFF. Variable domain in full (rest from reference TRBV19 and TRBJ2-1): DGGITQSPKYLFRKEGQNVTLSCEQNLNHDAMYWYRQDPGQGLRLIYYSQIVNDFQKGDIAEGYSVSREKKESFPLTVTSAQKNPTAFYLCASKPSRGSYNEQFFGPGTRLTVL.

The sample holds one count of this clone. The chain recombines TRBV28 with TRBJ2-1, with D possibly TRBD2 on 6 matching bases. The germline V and J ends were trimmed by 4 bases and 7 bases, with 17 bases remaining between them. Germline V gene lookup returns CDR1 MDHEN and CDR2 SYDVKM. This CDR3 is built from 15 residues. The CDR3 reads CASSSGGASRNEQFF. The CDR3 nucleotides are TGTGCCAGCAGTTCTGGAGGGGCCTCTCGGAATGAGCAGTTCTTC.

This chain joins TRBV19 and TRBJ1-5; 7 bases match TRBD1. This CDR3 contains 16 residues. V gave up 0 bases and J gave up 2 bases; unmatched junction bases: 4. The germline CDR1 and CDR2 sequences are LNHDA and SQIVND (reference sequence). As DNA, the CDR3 is TGTGCCAGTAGTATAGATGGGACAGTCGGCAATCAGCCCCAGCATTTT. This gives the protein CASSIDGTVGNQPQHF.

The chain combines TRBV7-9 with TRBJ1-6, with TRBD1 as a possible D gene (6 bases). Per the germline V gene, CDR1 is SEHNR and CDR2 is FQNEAQ (reference sequence). The ends were cut back, 1 base at V and 14 bases at J, with 15 bases in the middle. This CDR3 spans 14 amino acids. The CDR3 DNA reads TGTGCCAGCAGCTTAGGGACCCTGGGGGCTACCCTCCACTTT. Translating it yields CASSLGTLGATLHF.

This rearrangement joins TRBV28 to TRBJ2-5; 10 nucleotides match TRBD1. The CDR3 loop spans 14 amino acids. Unmatched junction bases numbered 9, after V lost 10 bases and J lost 4 bases. Germline V gene sequence: CDR1 MDHEN, CDR2 SYDVKM. CDR3: CATEGDRGRETQYF. The CDR3 nucleotides are TGTGCCACCGAAGGGGACAGGGGAAGAGAGACCCAGTACTTC.

The chain uses TRBV19 and TRBJ1-4; TRBD1 aligns across 9 bases. Germline CDR1 LNHDA, CDR2 SQIVND (reference sequence). After removal of 6 bases from V and 7 bases from J, the junction contained 9 bases not matched to a gene. The length of the CDR3 is 15 residues. The CDR3 here is CASRPQGAGSEKLFF. The DNA for the CDR3 is TGTGCCAGTAGACCACAGGGGGCTGGAAGTGAAAAACTGTTTTTT.

V and J are TRBV6-2 or TRBV6-3 and TRBJ2-2; D may be TRBD1 (6 bases). V lost 5 bases, J lost 6 bases, and 10 bases lay in between. The germline CDR1 and CDR2 sequences are MNHEY and SVGEGT. This CDR3 comprises 13 residues. In nucleotides, the CDR3 is TGTGCCAGCAGTACGACAGGCCCCGGGGAGCTGTTTTTT. The encoded protein is CASSTTGPGELFF.

A remark on this clone: Other DNA sequences in this sample translate to the same CDR3. The gene calls are TRBV13 and TRBJ1-4; D may be TRBD1 (6 bases). The V gene lost 7 bases and the J gene lost 6 bases, with 27 bases spanning the gap. Germline assignment: CDR1 PRHDT and CDR2 FYEKMQ (reference sequence). The CDR3 totals 18 residues. CDR3 DNA sequence: TGTGCCAGCACCACCAATGGTACAGGGCACGACCGGGATGAAAAACTGTTTTTT. Translating gives CASTTNGTGHDRDEKLFF.

This clone has a single count. The chain couples TRBV7-9 to TRBJ1-3; 7 bases align to TRBD1. The CDR3 runs 14 residues. Germline assignment: CDR1 SEHNR and CDR2 FQNEAQ (reference sequence). The trim removed 5 bases at V and 9 bases at J, leaving 10 bases unmatched. CDR3 loop: CASSQTGAGGTIYF. DNA for the CDR3: TGTGCCAGCAGCCAAACAGGGGCCGGCGGCACCATATATTTT.

The chain combines TRBV3-1 (or the pseudogene TRBV3-2) with TRBJ1-6; D is undetermined. The germline V and J ends were trimmed by 3 bases and 1 base, with 10 bases remaining between them. Germline V lookup: CDR1 LGHDT, CDR2 YNNKEL (reference sequence). The CDR3 has 16 amino acids. In DNA, the CDR3 is TGTGCCAGCAGCCACCACCGGAGGTCCTATAATTCACCCCTCCACTTT. Translating gives CASSHHRRSYNSPLHF.

The chain has TRBV10-3 and TRBJ2-2; D may be TRBD1 (6 bases). Between the trimmed V and J ends, which lost 5 bases and 8 bases, there was a span of 15 bases. The CDR3 consists of 14 residues. Germline assignment: CDR1 ENHRY and CDR2 SYGVKD. The DNA of the CDR3 is TGTGCCATCAGTAGAACCGGGACAACAGGGGAGCTGTTTTTT. It encodes CAISRTGTTGELFF.

The chain employs TRBV4-2 and TRBJ1-1; 10 bases line up with TRBD1. V dropped 1 base and J dropped 5; count of bases not matched to a gene: 4. This CDR3 has 15 residues. Per the germline V gene, CDR1 is LGHNA and CDR2 is YNFKEQ. CDR3 DNA: TGTGCCAGCAGCCAAGGACAGGGGGCGGGAACTGAAGCTTTCTTT. Its translation is CASSQGQGAGTEAFF.

This clone was picked up one time. The rearrangement joins TRBV30 to TRBJ2-2, with D maybe TRBD1 (5 bases). Trimming took off 0 bases at V and 7 bases at J, with 12 bases between the two ends. From germline, CDR1 is GTSNPN and CDR2 SVGIG (reference sequence). The length of the CDR3 is 14 residues. As DNA, the CDR3 is TGTGCCTGGAGTGTACTCAGGGTGCACGGGGAGCTGTTTTTT. Translated: CAWSVLRVHGELFF.

The chain has TRBV29-1 and TRBJ1-2; 9 nucleotides line up with TRBD1. This CDR3 is built from 13 residues. V gave up 7 bases and J gave up 3 bases; unmatched junction bases: 6. Germline CDR1 reads SQVTM; CDR2 reads ANQGSEA. The CDR3 loop reads CSGATGGDYGYTF. The CDR3 DNA reads TGCAGCGGTGCCACAGGGGGCGACTATGGCTACACCTTC.

The rearrangement joins TRBV10-1 to TRBJ2-1; 13 bases map to TRBD2. Germline lookup yields CDR1 WNHNN and CDR2 SYGVQD (reference sequence). The CDR3 spans 14 residues. The junction had 4 bases not matched to a gene; V was cut back by 10 bases and J by 4 bases. The CDR3 loop is CATPGLAGYNEQFF. As DNA, the CDR3 is TGCGCCACCCCGGGACTAGCGGGATACAATGAGCAGTTCTTC.

The J gene is TRBJ2-2, the V gene TRBV2, with 7 bases lining up with TRBD2. With 2 bases clipped from V and 5 bases from J, the junction kept 5 bases outside the gene matches. Germline lookup yields CDR1 SNHLY and CDR2 FYNNEI. The CDR3 has 15 amino acids. In DNA form, the CDR3 reads TGTGCCAGCAGTGAATCGGGGGGTGGTACCGGGGAGCTGTTTTTT. Its translation is CASSESGGGTGELFF.

This clone was seen more than once but under ten times. The J gene is TRBJ1-3, the V gene TRBV29-1; TRBD1 matches 12 bases. In germline, CDR1 is SQVTM, CDR2 ANQGSEA. The CDR3 contains 15 residues. The ends lost 7 bases at V and 1 base at J; junction bases unmatched: 5. The DNA for the CDR3 is TGCAGCGGTGGGACAGGGGGCGCATCTGGAAACACCATATATTTT. Protein product: CSGGTGGASGNTIYF.

The chain uses TRBV18 and TRBJ2-1; 8 bases are shared with TRBD2. Germline loops: CDR1 KGHSH, CDR2 LQKENI. The ends lost 2 bases at V and 6 bases at J; junction bases unmatched: 3. This CDR3 is built from 14 residues. This CDR3 is CASSPRLAGNEQFF. The DNA for the CDR3 is TGTGCCAGCTCACCAAGGCTAGCGGGCAATGAGCAGTTCTTC.

The count of this clone is one. J is TRBJ1-5 and V is TRBV7-3; D unclear. In germline, CDR1 is SGHTA, CDR2 FQGTGA. CDR3 size: 13 residues. Trimming left V 8 bases short and J 0 bases short, with 8 bases between. The CDR3 nucleotides read TGTGCCAGCCAACACATTAGCAATCAGCCCCAGCATTTT. It codes for CASQHISNQPQHF.

CDR3 sequence reads: CSVGQGRRSGYTF. The CDR3 bases are TGCAGCGTTGGGCAAGGGAGGCGAAGTGGCTACACCTTC. The rearrangement links TRBV29-1 to TRBJ1-2; D is ambiguous. The CDR3 sequence is 13 residues long. V shed 4 bases and J shed 7 bases, with 16 bases lying between them. Germline loops: CDR1 SQVTM, CDR2 ANQGSEA.

The chain has TRBV3-1 (or the pseudogene TRBV3-2) and TRBJ2-3; 9 bases are shared with TRBD1. V was clipped by 6 bases and J by 3 bases; unmatched bases: 4. CDR3 size: 14 residues. Germline V CDR1 and CDR2: LGHDT, YNNKEL (reference sequence). CDR3 bases: TGTGCCAGCAGACTACAGGGGGCGACAGATACGCAGTATTTT. This encodes CASRLQGATDTQYF.

The rearrangement uses TRBV7-3 and TRBJ2-7; tentative D call: TRBD2 (6 bases). V lost 2 bases and J 7 bases, leaving 12 bases between the germline ends. Per germline, CDR1 SGHTA and CDR2 FQGTGA. CDR3 length equals 13 residues. The CDR3 sequence is CASSLHRGSEQYF. CDR3 DNA: TGTGCCAGCAGCTTACATCGGGGGTCAGAGCAGTACTTC.

The rearrangement links TRBV5-1 to TRBJ1-2, with D perhaps TRBD1 (5 bases). CDR1 is SGHRS, CDR2 YFSETQ, per germline. V lost 2 bases, J lost 7 bases, and 18 bases lay in between. The CDR3 loop spans 15 amino acids. The CDR3 sequence: CASSFRDSLGGGYTF. The DNA for the CDR3 is TGCGCCAGCAGCTTTCGGGACTCCCTGGGCGGTGGCTACACCTTC.

This chain connects TRBV28 to TRBJ2-2, with TRBD1 matching over 7 bases. The junction had 6 bases not matched to a gene; V was cut back by 6 bases and J by 5 bases. Germline assignment: CDR1 MDHEN and CDR2 SYDVKM. The CDR3 has 14 amino acids. The CDR3 is CASSGDRSTGELFF. The CDR3 nucleotides read TGTGCCAGCAGCGGGGACAGAAGTACCGGGGAGCTGTTTTTT.